This T cell receptor beta chain emerged from a study of shared T cell receptors in the human thymus. This CDR3 is 14 amino acids long. Trimming left V 3 bases short and J 3 bases short, with 11 bases between. Looked up from germline, CDR1 is MGHDK and CDR2 is SYGVNS. Sequencing was performed with immunoSEQ multiplex PCR; in TCRdb, only in-frame clones are kept and a portion is missing. This sample has more than 550,000 clones, with approximately 85% found just once. This clone was recorded once. The data were also submitted as part of a second study, on human thymus T cells. That source adds: Resections removed during corrective heart surgery provided the thymus tissue used. An apparent bias in V and J gene usage was seen in thymic and blood repertoires.

This clonotype originated in a girl less than two years old with a congenital heart defect. Sequenced: thymocytes. This chain joins TRBV25-1 and TRBJ2-5; D is perhaps TRBD2 (5 bases). CDR3 amino acids: CASSEGDREETQYF. The DNA of the CDR3 is TGTGCCAGCAGTGAGGGAGATAGGGAAGAGACCCAGTACTTC. The full variable domain, completed using reference TRBV25-1 and TRBJ2-5, is EADIYQTPRYLVIGTGKKITLECSQTMGHDKMYWYQQDPGMELHLIHYSYGVNSTEKGDLSSESTVSRIRTEHFPLTLESARPSHTSQYLCASSEGDREETQYFGPGTRLLVL.